This TCR beta chain came from a study of blood T cell repertoires in COVID-19. Across the study: Samples came from the United States, Italy and Spain, spanning acute and convalescent COVID-19. The analysed material was cDNA or gDNA that came from T cells, B-cell-depleted T cells, or PBMCs.

Original processing notes: Reference gene primer amplification yielded estimated nucleated cell counts. TCRdb keeps only in-frame clones here, not all; method: immunoSEQ multiplex PCR. That table is the source of V, J and clone size, and D and trimming were worked out from the DNA. In the table there are about 100,000 clones, roughly nine tenths of which are singletons. Germline V gives CDR1 SNHLY, CDR2 FYNNEI. The CDR3 sequence is 13 residues long. With 5 bases clipped from V and 5 bases from J, the junction kept 3 bases outside the gene matches. Material: peripheral blood. The V gene is TRBV2, the J gene TRBJ1-1, with TRBD1 matching over 9 bases. The TCR originated in a human donor in a cohort sampled during active COVID-19. The chain's CDR3 is CASSYRGRTEAFF. CDR3 in DNA: TGTGCCAGCAGTTACAGGGGGCGGACTGAAGCTTTCTTT.